Listed below are T cell receptor beta chains from one sample, sequenced in a study of T cell responses to AZD1222 COVID-19 vaccine. The table came from immunoSEQ multiplex PCR; TCRdb's copy has only in-frame clones and leaves some out. Here the sample spans 150,000 or so clones, 90% to 95% being singletons. Sequenced material: peripheral blood, taken 28 days after the second AZD1222 dose. The receptor set was obtained from an adult who received the AZD1222 COVID-19 vaccine. CDR3s include the opening cysteine and the closing phenylalanine or tryptophan. Fields, in order: V gene, clone size, J gene, D gene, CDR3 protein, CDR3 DNA. D genes are given only for firm matches. The size field is filled for only some rows; it gives once, few, many or a size class.

v_gene: TRBV7-8; abundance: -; j_gene: TRBJ2-1; d_gene: -; CDR3aa: CASSLVVEPLRQFF; CDR3nt: TGTGCCAGCAGCTTAGTGGTAGAACCTTTGCGGCAGTTCTTC
v_gene: TRBV5-6; abundance: -; j_gene: TRBJ1-1; d_gene: -; CDR3aa: CASSVLSEAFF; CDR3nt: TGTGCCAGCAGCGTGTTGTCAGAAGCTTTCTTT
v_gene: TRBV19; abundance: -; j_gene: TRBJ1-6; d_gene: -; CDR3aa: CASSIRARDNSPLHF; CDR3nt: TGTGCCAGTAGTATACGTGCCAGGGATAATTCACCCCTCCACTTT
v_gene: TRBV7-2; abundance: -; j_gene: TRBJ1-1; d_gene: -; CDR3aa: CASSFILGSGNTEAFF; CDR3nt: TGTGCCAGCAGCTTCATCCTGGGGAGCGGGAACACTGAAGCTTTCTTT
v_gene: TRBV11-1; abundance: once; j_gene: TRBJ1-2; d_gene: -; CDR3aa: CASSLGQEPYGYTF; CDR3nt: TGTGCCAGCAGCTTAGGCCAGGAACCCTATGGCTACACCTTC
v_gene: TRBV18; abundance: -; j_gene: TRBJ2-1; d_gene: TRBD1; CDR3aa: CASSPRRTGMYNEQFF; CDR3nt: TGTGCCAGCTCACCACGAAGGACAGGGATGTACAATGAGCAGTTCTTC
v_gene: TRBV7-6; abundance: -; j_gene: TRBJ2-7; d_gene: TRBD1; CDR3aa: CASSLGTASYEQYF; CDR3nt: TGTGCCAGCAGCCTCGGGACAGCCTCCTACGAGCAGTACTTC
v_gene: TRBV2; abundance: -; j_gene: TRBJ2-3; d_gene: -; CDR3aa: CASSVGGRRADTQYF; CDR3nt: TGTGCCAGCAGTGTCGGGGGGCGGAGGGCAGATACGCAGTATTTT
v_gene: TRBV6-2/TRBV6-3; abundance: -; j_gene: TRBJ1-2; d_gene: -; CDR3aa: CASSYQGLTDGYTF; CDR3nt: TGTGCCAGCAGTTACCAGGGACTGACAGATGGCTACACCTTC
v_gene: TRBV29-1; abundance: -; j_gene: TRBJ2-7; d_gene: -; CDR3aa: CSVGLRSSYEQYF; CDR3nt: TGCAGCGTCGGACTTAGGAGCTCCTACGAGCAGTACTTC
v_gene: TRBV5-1; abundance: -; j_gene: TRBJ1-6; d_gene: TRBD1; CDR3aa: CASSPVQGDNSPLHF; CDR3nt: TGCGCCAGCAGCCCGGTCCAGGGGGACAATTCACCCCTCCACTTT
v_gene: TRBV6-2/TRBV6-3; abundance: -; j_gene: TRBJ2-7; d_gene: -; CDR3aa: CASSYGFYEQYF; CDR3nt: TGTGCCAGCAGTTACGGCTTCTACGAGCAGTACTTC
v_gene: TRBV18; abundance: -; j_gene: TRBJ2-7; d_gene: TRBD2; CDR3aa: CASSPRGLAAPYEQYF; CDR3nt: TGTGCCAGCTCACCAAGGGGACTAGCAGCTCCCTACGAGCAGTACTTC
v_gene: TRBV11-2; abundance: -; j_gene: TRBJ2-2; d_gene: -; CDR3aa: CASSLGLGELFF; CDR3nt: TGTGCCAGCAGCTTGGGGTTAGGGGAGCTGTTTTTT
v_gene: TRBV29-1; abundance: -; j_gene: TRBJ2-2; d_gene: -; CDR3aa: CSVYRQENTGELFF; CDR3nt: TGCAGTGTTTACCGACAGGAGAACACCGGGGAGCTGTTTTTT